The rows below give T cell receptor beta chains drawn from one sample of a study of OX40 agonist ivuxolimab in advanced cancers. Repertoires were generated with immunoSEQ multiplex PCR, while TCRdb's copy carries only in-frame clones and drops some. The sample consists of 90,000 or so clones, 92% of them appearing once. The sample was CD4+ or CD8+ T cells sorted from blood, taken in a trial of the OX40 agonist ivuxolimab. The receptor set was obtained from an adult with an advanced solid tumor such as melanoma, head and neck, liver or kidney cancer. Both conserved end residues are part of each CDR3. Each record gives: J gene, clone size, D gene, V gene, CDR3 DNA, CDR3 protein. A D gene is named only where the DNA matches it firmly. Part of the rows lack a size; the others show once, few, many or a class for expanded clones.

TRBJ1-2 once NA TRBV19 TGTGCCAGTAGTTCAGGGGTTAATAGGCTGGTTACCTTC CASSSGVNRLVTF
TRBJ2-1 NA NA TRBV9 TGTGCCAGCAGCGGGACTGGCTCCTACAATGAGCAGTTCTTC CASSGTGSYNEQFF
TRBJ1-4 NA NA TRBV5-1 TGCGCCAGCAGCTTGGGGGGGCGTCCAAATGAAAAACTGTTTTTT CASSLGGRPNEKLFF
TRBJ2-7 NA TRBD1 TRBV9 TGTGCCAGCAGCCCGAGGACAGGGGCCTACGAGCAGTACTTC CASSPRTGAYEQYF
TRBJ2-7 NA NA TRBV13 TGTGCCAGCAGCTTAGCTGCTGGATCCGAGCAGTACTTC CASSLAAGSEQYF
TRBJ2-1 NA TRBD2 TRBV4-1 TGCGCCAGCAGCCAAGTATTAGGAAGCGGGAGTTTGGATGAGCAGTTCTTC CASSQVLGSGSLDEQFF
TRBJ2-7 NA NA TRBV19 TGTGCCAGTAGTATAGCGGGGCTAGCCTACGAGCAGTACTTC CASSIAGLAYEQYF
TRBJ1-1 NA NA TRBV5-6 TGTGCCAGCAGCTTGGCCGGGGACTGGGGCGGAGCTTTCTTT CASSLAGDWGGAFF
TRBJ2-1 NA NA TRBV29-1 TGCAGCGTTGTCGAGGCTAATGAGCAGTTCTTC CSVVEANEQFF
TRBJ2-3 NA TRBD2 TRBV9 TGTGCCAGCAGTCATCAACTAGCGGTCCTCACAGATACGCAGTATTTT CASSHQLAVLTDTQYF
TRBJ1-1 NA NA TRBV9 TGTGCCAGCAGCGTAGACGGAGTCCCTGAAGCTTTCTTT CASSVDGVPEAFF
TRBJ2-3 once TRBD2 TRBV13 TGTGCCAGCAGCTTATTCTCGCGGGAGTGGGCAGATACGCAGTATTTT CASSLFSREWADTQYF
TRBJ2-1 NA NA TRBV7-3 TGTGCCAGCAGCTTAAGGCTAGCCCCTCTCAATGAGCAGTTCTTC CASSLRLAPLNEQFF
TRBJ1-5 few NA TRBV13 TGTGCCAGCAGCTTAGGAGCAGGGGGCAATCAGCCCCAGCATTTT CASSLGAGGNQPQHF
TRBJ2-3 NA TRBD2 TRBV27 TGTGCCAGCAGTCCTCCTCTCGCGGGAGGGTTGAAAGATACGCAGTATTTT CASSPPLAGGLKDTQYF
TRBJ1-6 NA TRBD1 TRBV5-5 TGTGCCAGCAGCTTGGGGAGACAGGGGAAGAATTCACCCCTCCACTTT CASSLGRQGKNSPLHF
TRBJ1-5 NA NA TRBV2 TGTGCCAGCAGTGAGGCAGGGTGGGCTCAGCCCCAGCATTTT CASSEAGWAQPQHF
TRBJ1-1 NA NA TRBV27 TGTGCCAGCAGTTTATCCGGGACCTCAGTAGGAGCTTTCTTT CASSLSGTSVGAFF
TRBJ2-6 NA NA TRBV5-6 TGTGCCAGCACCCTCGCGGGGTCGGCCTCTGGGGCCAACGTCCTGACTTTC CASTLAGSASGANVLTF
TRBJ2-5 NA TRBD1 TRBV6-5 TGTGCCAGCAGTCGGACAGGGGGCCTAGAGACCCAGTACTTC CASSRTGGLETQYF
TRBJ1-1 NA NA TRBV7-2 TGTGCCAGCAGCTTAAGCCCGGGAGATTACACTGAAGCTTTCTTT CASSLSPGDYTEAFF
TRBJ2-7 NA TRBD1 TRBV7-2 TGTGCCAGCAGCTCCGATTCCCTTACAGGGGCCCTGAGTCGGGAGCAGTACTTC CASSSDSLTGALSREQYF
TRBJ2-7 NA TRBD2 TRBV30 TGTGCCTGGAGTCCCGGGGGGTCACCCTACGAGCAGTACTTC CAWSPGGSPYEQYF